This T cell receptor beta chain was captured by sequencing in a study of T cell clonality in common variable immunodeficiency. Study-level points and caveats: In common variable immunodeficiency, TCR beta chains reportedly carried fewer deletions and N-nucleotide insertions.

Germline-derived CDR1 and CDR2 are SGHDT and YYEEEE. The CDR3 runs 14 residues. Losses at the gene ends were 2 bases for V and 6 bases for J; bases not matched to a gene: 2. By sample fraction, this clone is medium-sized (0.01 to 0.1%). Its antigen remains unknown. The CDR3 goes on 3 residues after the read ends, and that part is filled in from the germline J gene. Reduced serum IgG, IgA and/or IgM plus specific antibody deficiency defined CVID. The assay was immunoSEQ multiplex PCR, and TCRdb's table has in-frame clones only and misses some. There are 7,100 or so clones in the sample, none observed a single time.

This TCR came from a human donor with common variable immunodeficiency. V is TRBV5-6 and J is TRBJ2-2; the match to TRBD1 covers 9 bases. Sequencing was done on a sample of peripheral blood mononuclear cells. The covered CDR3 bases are TGTGCCAGCAGCTTCGGACAGGGGCCCGGGGAG. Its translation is CASSFGQGPGE. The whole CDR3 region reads CASSFGQGPGELFF.